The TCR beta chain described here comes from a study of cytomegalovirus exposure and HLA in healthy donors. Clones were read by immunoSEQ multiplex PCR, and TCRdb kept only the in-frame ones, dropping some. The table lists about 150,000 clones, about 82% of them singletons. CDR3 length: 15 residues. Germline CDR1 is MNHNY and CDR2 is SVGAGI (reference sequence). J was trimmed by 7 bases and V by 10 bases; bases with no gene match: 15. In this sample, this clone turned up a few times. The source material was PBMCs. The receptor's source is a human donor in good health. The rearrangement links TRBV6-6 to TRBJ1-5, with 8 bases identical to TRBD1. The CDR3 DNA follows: TGTGCCACCGGCCAGGGGCAGGGGGCAAGCCAGCCCCAGCATTTT. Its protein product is CATGQGQGASQPQHF.